These 8 T cell receptor beta chains were all obtained from the same sample, sequenced in a study of beta chain features in type 1 diabetes. Notes on the study in general: Significant though moderate, a shortening of TCRB CDR3s appeared in all four CD4+ subsets of Type 1 diabetes patients.

Since all of the isolated RNA was reverse transcribed, expressed TCRB transcripts were what got sequenced. Assay: immunoSEQ multiplex PCR; the TCRdb copy retains only in-frame clones and omits some. Counted here are 630,000 or so clones, more than 13% occurring once; the ten biggest clones make up around 0.04%. These TCRs' antigens remain unknown. The sample taken for sequencing was naive CD4+ T cells from blood. These receptors were obtained from a young man with type 1 diabetes.

The rearrangement uses TRBV11-3 and TRBJ2-1; 8 bases are shared with TRBD1. V lost 5 bases, J lost 8 bases, and 11 bases stayed unmatched. The CDR3 runs 15 residues. Germline V gives CDR1 SGHNT, CDR2 YENEEA. The CDR3 reads CASSHGQGRSDEQFF. DNA of the CDR3: TGTGCCAGCAGCCATGGACAGGGCCGGTCGGATGAGCAGTTCTTC.

This clone has just a few counts. The chain uses TRBV29-1 and TRBJ1-1; D is perhaps TRBD1 (5 bases). V was clipped by 6 bases and J by 2 bases, with 13 bases between them. This CDR3 has 13 residues. Germline CDR1 SQVTM, CDR2 ANQGSEA. The CDR3 DNA sequence: TGCAGCGTATCCACGACAGACAACACTGAAGCTTTCTTT. Amino acid sequence: CSVSTTDNTEAFF.

This sequence joins TRBV9 and TRBJ2-1, with D unresolved. The germline V and J ends were trimmed by 0 bases and 10 bases, with 14 bases remaining between them. The CDR3 sequence is 14 residues long. Germline assignment: CDR1 SGDLS and CDR2 YYNGEE. CDR3 bases: TGTGCCAGCAGCGTAGTGGCTTTTGCATCAGAGCAGTTCTTC. Its protein is CASSVVAFASEQFF.

This clone was seen a handful of times. The sample carries other DNA sequences with the same CDR3. V gene TRBV4-1 combines with J gene TRBJ2-7; 7 bases map to TRBD2. This CDR3 is built from 15 residues. Trimming at V came to 0 bases and at J to 3 bases, leaving 5 bases not matched to a gene. The germline CDR1 and CDR2 sequences are MGHRA and YSYEKL. The CDR3 sequence is CASSQEPQRGYEQYF. The CDR3 DNA follows: TGCGCCAGCAGCCAAGAACCCCAGCGGGGCTACGAGCAGTACTTC.

This chain uses TRBV6-5 with TRBJ2-7, with 7 bases that match TRBD2. CDR3 size: 15 residues. Germline V gives CDR1 MNHEY, CDR2 SVGAGI. V shed 4 bases and J 0 bases; nucleotides not matched to a gene: 6. This CDR3 reads CASSSRGGSSYEQYF. The CDR3 DNA reads TGTGCCAGCAGTTCCCGGGGAGGGAGCTCCTACGAGCAGTACTTC.

The genes are TRBV29-1 and TRBJ2-7; 7 bases align to TRBD1. The CDR3 runs 11 residues. Germline CDR1 SQVTM, CDR2 ANQGSEA. The V segment lost 5 bases and the J segment 5 bases; nucleotides outside the gene matches: 3. The CDR3 sequence is CSVRTGDEQYF. The CDR3 DNA is TGCAGCGTTAGAACAGGGGACGAGCAGTACTTC.

This sequence joins TRBV28 and TRBJ2-3; 8 bases match TRBD2. This CDR3 comprises 15 residues. CDR1 is MDHEN, CDR2 SYDVKM, per germline. V trimming: 2 bases; J trimming: 4 bases; junction bases outside the gene matches: 5. For the CDR3, the DNA is TGTGCCAGCAGTTTACGCGGGAGGTCGGCAGATACGCAGTATTTT. This gives the protein CASSLRGRSADTQYF.

The chain's CDR3 is CASSDLSRATEAFF. For the CDR3, the DNA is TGTGCCAGCAGTGATTTGAGCAGGGCCACTGAAGCTTTCTTT. The V gene is TRBV2, the J gene TRBJ1-1; possible D gene TRBD1, 5 bases. CDR3 size: 14 residues. Germline V gene data show CDR1 as SNHLY and CDR2 as FYNNEI. Trimming shortened V by 3 bases and J by 4 bases, and 12 bases separated the two germline ends.